One and the same sample provided the 26 T cell receptor beta chains below, sequenced in a study of blood T cell repertoires in COVID-19 (TCRdb year 2020). Libraries were constructed by the immunoSEQ multiplex PCR assay. TCRdb provides this immuneACCESS table in a form limited to in-frame rearrangements. Some clones are lacking; in checked studies, under half of them reflect an unresolved V gene, and why the rest are absent is not known. In all, the sample holds 150,000 to 200,000 clones, and 79% of those were seen once. The ten biggest clones cover around 17% of the sample. Source material: PBMCs or T cells enriched from blood (not recorded which). Every receptor here comes from a woman in her 70s in a cohort exposed to, infected with or recovered from COVID-19 (not recorded which).

CDR3 in DNA: TGTGCCAGTAGTATACTGAGATCCTCCTACAATGAGCAGTTCTTC. Translated, it gives CASSILRSSYNEQFF. The chain has TRBV19 and TRBJ2-1; D not resolved. Trimming shortened V by 2 bases and J by 0 bases, and 8 bases separated the two germline ends. This CDR3 has 15 amino acids. Looked up from germline, CDR1 is LNHDA and CDR2 is SQIVND (reference sequence).

In its sample, this clone was seen once. The J gene is TRBJ2-3, the V gene TRBV18, with TRBD1 identical over 9 bases. V dropped 5 bases and J dropped 5; count of bases not matched to a gene: 2. Germline V CDR1 and CDR2: KGHSH, LQKENI. CDR3 length equals 13 residues. CDR3 in amino acids: CASSEGQGDTQYF. For the CDR3, the DNA is TGTGCCAGCTCAGAGGGACAGGGAGATACGCAGTATTTT.

The sample holds one count of this clone. The chain carries TRBV2 and TRBJ1-3; no clear D gene. Germline CDR1 is SNHLY and CDR2 is FYNNEI. V lost 3 bases and J 4 bases, leaving 13 bases between the germline ends. The CDR3 is made up of 15 amino acids. In nucleotides, the CDR3 is TGTGCCAGCAGTGATGACACAGCCGTCGGAAACACCATATATTTT. Its protein product is CASSDDTAVGNTIYF.

This clone was counted between two and nine times. As DNA, the CDR3 is TGTGCCAGCAGCTTAGCTTTGGCTTTTGATCTGAACACTGAAGCTTTCTTT. It translates to CASSLALAFDLNTEAFF. The rearrangement links TRBV7-9 to TRBJ1-1, with no clear D. This CDR3 is built from 17 residues. Trimming pared 0 bases from V and 0 bases from J, leaving 14 bases between. The germline CDR1 and CDR2 sequences are SEHNR and FQNEAQ (reference sequence).

The chain combines TRBV10-3 with TRBJ1-1; 8 bases are a match to TRBD1. The V and J ends lost 2 bases and 4 bases, in that order; junction bases with no gene match: 3. Germline CDR1 is ENHRY and CDR2 is SYGVKD. The CDR3 totals 14 residues. DNA of the CDR3: TGTGCCATCAGTGAGGACAGGGGAAGCACTGAAGCTTTCTTT. As protein: CAISEDRGSTEAFF.

A few counts support this clone. The chain combines TRBV12-3 or TRBV12-4 with TRBJ1-2; TRBD1 aligns across 7 bases. This CDR3 comprises 12 residues. V trimming: 3 bases; J trimming: 7 bases; junction bases outside the gene matches: 2. The chain's CDR3 is CASSFAGGGYTF. The CDR3 region has the DNA TGTGCCAGCAGTTTCGCAGGGGGTGGCTACACCTTC.

The chain links TRBV7-3 to TRBJ2-1; 7 positions agree with TRBD1. Trimming removed 2 bases from V and 4 bases from J; junction bases left unmatched: 8. CDR1 and CDR2 (germline): SGHTA, FQGTGA. There are 16 residues in the CDR3. The CDR3 is CASSLGGRGWYNEQFF. CDR3 bases: TGTGCCAGCAGCTTAGGGGGCAGGGGGTGGTACAATGAGCAGTTCTTC.

The chain combines TRBV2 with TRBJ2-2; D might be TRBD1 (5 bases). The CDR3 sequence is 18 residues long. The germline V and J ends were trimmed by 1 base and 1 base, with 16 bases remaining between them. Germline-derived CDR1 and CDR2 are SNHLY and FYNNEI. The CDR3 protein is CASSEEKATEQNTGELFF. DNA for the CDR3: TGTGCCAGCAGTGAAGAAAAGGCGACAGAACAGAACACCGGGGAGCTGTTTTTT.

V usage is TRBV27 and J usage is TRBJ2-1; 11 bases are shared with TRBD2. Germline V lookup: CDR1 MNHEY, CDR2 SMNVEV (reference sequence). V was clipped by 10 bases and J by 4 bases; unmatched bases: 6. This CDR3 is built from 14 residues. Here the CDR3 reads CATSTSGVYNEQFF. The CDR3 region has the DNA TGTGCCACTTCGACTAGCGGGGTTTACAATGAGCAGTTCTTC.

This clone was seen just once. The V and J genes are TRBV18 and TRBJ2-5, with D perhaps TRBD2 (6 bases). In germline, CDR1 is KGHSH, CDR2 LQKENI. Trimming removed 6 bases from V and 1 base from J, with 9 bases in between. The CDR3 consists of 13 residues. The DNA for the CDR3 is TGTGCCAGCTCGCTAGCGCTCCAAGAGACCCAGTACTTC. It yields the protein CASSLALQETQYF. The variable domain in full, completed from reference TRBV18 and TRBJ2-5, reads NAGVMQNPRHLVRRRGQEARLRCSPMKGHSHVYWYRQLPEEGLKFMVYLQKENIIDESGMPKERFSAEFPKEGPSILRIQQVVRGDSAAYFCASSLALQETQYFGPGTRLLVL.

This clone was counted only a few times. The chain recombines TRBV28 with TRBJ2-2; 14 bases line up with TRBD2. Germline V gene sequence: CDR1 MDHEN, CDR2 SYDVKM. The CDR3 length is 16 residues. J was trimmed by 4 bases and V by 4 bases; bases with no gene match: 2. The CDR3 nucleotides read TGTGCCAGCAGTTCTGGACTAGCGGGGGGCACCGGGGAGCTGTTTTTT. This gives the protein CASSSGLAGGTGELFF. The full variable domain, with the rest looked up from reference TRBV28 and TRBJ2-2, is DVKVTQSSRYLVKRTGEKVFLECVQDMDHENMFWYRQDPGLGLRLIYFSYDVKMKEKGDIPEGYSVSREKKERFSLILESASTNQTSMYLCASSSGLAGGTGELFFGEGSRLTVL.

This sequence joins TRBV3-1 (or the pseudogene TRBV3-2) and TRBJ1-2, with 8 bases that match TRBD1. The CDR3 is 13 residues long. Germline CDR1 reads LGHDT; CDR2 reads YNNKEL (reference sequence). With V trimmed by 7 bases and J by 2 bases, 3 bases remained unmatched. CDR3 region: CASTRTGNYGYTF. In DNA form, the CDR3 reads TGTGCCAGCACCAGGACAGGGAACTATGGCTACACCTTC.

This sequence joins TRBV5-6 and TRBJ2-3; D gene unclear. Per germline, CDR1 SGHDT and CDR2 YYEEEE. V lost 2 bases and J 0 bases, leaving 10 bases between the germline ends. The CDR3 sequence is 15 residues long. CDR3 loop: CASSFRRSSTDTQYF. DNA of the CDR3: TGTGCCAGCAGCTTTCGCAGATCTAGCACAGATACGCAGTATTTT.

The genes are TRBV9 and TRBJ2-5, with TRBD2 matching over 16 bases. V was clipped by 2 bases and J by 5 bases; unmatched bases: 9. Looked up from germline, CDR1 is SGDLS and CDR2 is YYNGEE. The CDR3 is 18 residues long. The CDR3 region is CASSVSPGTSGRVETQYF. The CDR3 DNA follows: TGTGCCAGCAGCGTTAGCCCTGGGACTAGCGGGAGGGTGGAGACCCAGTACTTC.

V is TRBV2 and J is TRBJ1-5; D might be TRBD1 (6 bases). There are 14 residues in the CDR3. CDR1 SNHLY and CDR2 FYNNEI come from the germline V gene. The V end was cut by 3 bases, the J end by 5 bases, with 11 bases between. CDR3 in amino acids: CASSERTEDQPQHF. The DNA for the CDR3 is TGTGCCAGCAGTGAGAGGACAGAGGATCAGCCCCAGCATTTT.

This CDR3 is CASSLFGGSSDTQYF. Written as DNA, the CDR3 is TGTGCCAGCAGCTTATTTGGCGGGAGCTCAGATACGCAGTATTTT. This rearrangement joins TRBV7-3 to TRBJ2-3, with TRBD2 matching over 7 bases. Looked up from germline, CDR1 is SGHTA and CDR2 is FQGTGA. The trim removed 2 bases at V and 4 bases at J, leaving 6 bases unmatched. This CDR3 contains 15 residues.

This chain links TRBV18 with TRBJ1-4; D uncertain. Trimming took off 6 bases at V and 6 bases at J, with 11 bases between the two ends. This CDR3 contains 13 residues. In germline, CDR1 is KGHSH, CDR2 LQKENI. The CDR3 loop reads CASSLAEDEKLFF. The DNA of the CDR3 is TGTGCCAGCTCTTTGGCTGAGGATGAAAAACTGTTTTTT.

Details on this clone: The same CDR3 can be traced to other DNA sequences in this sample. The chain employs TRBV7-9 and TRBJ1-2; D not certain. V lost 0 bases and J lost 1, with 6 bases in between. CDR3 length: 14 residues. The V gene's germline CDR1 is SEHNR and CDR2 FQNEAQ (reference sequence). The CDR3 DNA reads TGTGCCAGCAGCTTAGCTGGAGTTAACTATGGCTACACCTTC. Translation: CASSLAGVNYGYTF.

The rearrangement links TRBV4-1 to TRBJ2-2; 11 bases map to TRBD1. The CDR3 consists of 16 residues. Looked up from germline, CDR1 is MGHRA and CDR2 is YSYEKL. Trimming at V came to 5 bases and at J to 4 bases, leaving 6 bases not matched to a gene. The CDR3 DNA sequence: TGCGCCAGCAGCGTCCGGGACAGGGGGGCCACCGGGGAGCTGTTTTTT. This codes for CASSVRDRGATGELFF.

This clone showed up just a few times. The same CDR3 also results from other DNA sequences found in this sample. This chain connects TRBV18 to TRBJ1-6; unclear D gene. The CDR3 loop spans 15 amino acids. V was trimmed by 3 bases and J by 7 bases, leaving 13 bases between them. CDR1 is KGHSH, CDR2 LQKENI, per germline. The CDR3 region is CASSPSGAINSPLHF. CDR3 bases: TGTGCCAGCTCACCCAGCGGAGCCATCAATTCACCCCTCCACTTT.

The chain employs TRBV2 and TRBJ2-1; 8 bases fit TRBD1. Germline V gives CDR1 SNHLY, CDR2 FYNNEI. This CDR3 spans 15 amino acids. Trimming at V came to 5 bases and at J to 2 bases, leaving 5 bases not matched to a gene. The CDR3 reads CASSPQGGPYNEQFF. CDR3 coding DNA: TGTGCCAGCAGTCCACAGGGGGGCCCCTACAATGAGCAGTTCTTC. Complete variable domain (other parts from reference TRBV2 and TRBJ2-1): EPEVTQTPSHQVTQMGQEVILRCVPISNHLYFYWYRQILGQKVEFLVSFYNNEISEKSEIFDDQFSVERPDGSNFTLKIRSTKLEDSAMYFCASSPQGGPYNEQFFGPGTRLTVL.

This chain joins TRBV5-5 and TRBJ2-1, with TRBD2 matching 11 bases. This CDR3 contains 16 residues. The germline V gene has CDR1 SGHKS and CDR2 YYEKEE (reference sequence). Trimming took 0 bases from V and 5 from J; bases not matched to a gene: 4. The DNA for the CDR3 is TGTGCCAGCAGCTTGGCCCCGGGACTAGCGGACAATGAGCAGTTCTTC. Residues: CASSLAPGLADNEQFF.

The rearrangement links TRBV7-8 to TRBJ2-7; possible D gene TRBD2, 5 bases. Trimming shortened V by 4 bases and J by 4 bases, and 11 bases separated the two germline ends. This CDR3 region has 13 residues. The germline V gene has CDR1 SGHVS and CDR2 FQNEAQ. This CDR3 reads CASSSDRRYEQYF. Here the CDR3 DNA reads TGTGCCAGCAGCTCAGACCGGAGGTACGAGCAGTACTTC.

The J gene is TRBJ2-5, the V gene TRBV7-9; weak D call: TRBD1 (6 bases). Germline V gene lookup returns CDR1 SEHNR and CDR2 FQNEAQ (reference sequence). V was shortened by 7 bases and J by 1 base, with 10 bases between the two germline ends. The CDR3 covers 13 residues. The CDR3 protein is CASTMDSQETQYF. The DNA of the CDR3 is TGTGCCAGCACCATGGACAGCCAAGAGACCCAGTACTTC.

The chain combines TRBV7-2 with TRBJ2-1; maybe TRBD2 (5 bases). Trimming stripped 10 bases from V and 2 bases from J, with 12 bases between. The CDR3 is made up of 13 amino acids. Germline V lookup: CDR1 SGHTA, CDR2 FQGNSA. The CDR3 here is CATSLATYNEQFF. The DNA of the CDR3 is TGTGCCACGTCCCTAGCAACCTACAATGAGCAGTTCTTC.

The V and J genes are TRBV5-8 and TRBJ2-3; maybe TRBD2 (6 bases). V lost 3 bases, J lost 5 bases, and 13 bases lay in between. Germline assignment: CDR1 SGHTS and CDR2 YDEGEE. This CDR3 is built from 14 residues. CDR3 residues: CASSSPWGGDTQYF. As DNA, the CDR3 is TGTGCCAGCAGCTCCCCCTGGGGAGGAGATACGCAGTATTTT.